The 10 T cell receptor beta chains given below trace back to one sample, sequenced in a study of T cells in localized non-small cell lung cancer. Repertoires were generated with immunoSEQ multiplex PCR, while TCRdb's copy carries only in-frame clones and drops some. This table holds under 3,500 clones, about 32% found once. The source was lung tumor tissue, collected before any cancer treatment. The receptor source for this set is a woman aged 40 to 75 with stage III lung adenocarcinoma.

This clone was recorded a few times. The chain carries TRBV28 and TRBJ1-2; D gene uncertain. The CDR3 is 15 residues long. V lost 1 base and J 6 bases, leaving 15 bases between the germline ends. Germline lookup yields CDR1 MDHEN and CDR2 SYDVKM. The CDR3: CASSLFLGNRDGYTF. The CDR3 region has the DNA TGTGCCAGCAGTTTATTTCTCGGTAACCGAGATGGCTACACCTTC.

This clone was recorded a few times. The chain is built from TRBV6-7 and TRBJ1-5, with 8 positions matching TRBD1. TRBV6-7 qualifies as an ORF whose function is uncertain. Trimming cost V 2 bases and J 2 bases; bases outside gene matches: 5. The CDR3 length is 16 residues. CDR3 sequence reads: CASSYPPGQGNQPQHF. CDR3 coding DNA: TGTGCCAGCAGTTACCCTCCGGGACAGGGCAATCAGCCCCAGCATTTT.

This clone was seen a handful of times. The gene calls are TRBV10-3 and TRBJ2-5, with 12 bases fitting TRBD2. V gave up 2 bases and J gave up 5 bases; unmatched junction bases: 0. This CDR3 contains 14 residues. Germline-derived CDR1 and CDR2 are ENHRY and SYGVKD. CDR3 DNA sequence: TGTGCCATCAGTGAGACTAGCGGGGGGGAGACCCAGTACTTC. Encoded protein: CAISETSGGETQYF.

This clone has a handful of counts. The chain uses TRBV1 and TRBJ2-3; the table's D call, TRBD2, has no DNA check behind it. TRBV1 is recorded as a pseudogene. This CDR3 region has 15 residues. Here the CDR3 DNA reads TGCGCCAGCAGCCCCGGGACTAGGCTAATAGATACGCAGTATTTT. This sequence encodes CASSPGTRLIDTQYF.

This clone is deemed medium-sized. This chain uses TRBV6-8 with TRBJ1-1, with D perhaps TRBD1 (5 bases). V was trimmed by 6 bases and J by 4 bases, leaving 15 bases between them. The CDR3 loop spans 14 amino acids. Per germline, CDR1 MNHGY and CDR2 SAAAGT. The CDR3 sequence: CASRGLRGGTEAFF. The CDR3 nucleotides are TGTGCCAGCAGGGGTCTCCGGGGGGGCACTGAAGCTTTCTTT.

This clone was counted only a few times. This chain links TRBV14 with TRBJ2-2; D ambiguous. The CDR3 runs to 13 residues. The ends were cut back, 0 bases at V and 7 bases at J, with 6 bases in the middle. Germline lookup yields CDR1 SGHDN and CDR2 FVKESK. The CDR3 bases are TGTGCCAGCAGCCAAGATCGTTTCGGGGAGCTGTTTTTT. Encoded protein: CASSQDRFGELFF.

The rearrangement uses TRBV19 and TRBJ2-7; no definite D call. Trimming pared 0 bases from V and 2 bases from J, leaving 11 bases between. The CDR3 is made up of 15 amino acids. Germline V gives CDR1 LNHDA, CDR2 SQIVND (reference sequence). As DNA, the CDR3 is TGTGCCAGTAGTATAGAAAGTGGCGCAGCCTACGAGCAGTACTTC. Its translation is CASSIESGAAYEQYF.

The J gene is TRBJ2-2, the V gene TRBV10-2; 13 positions match TRBD2. This CDR3 region has 18 residues. The germline gives CDR1 WSHSY, CDR2 SAAADI. V lost 7 bases to trimming and J lost 3 bases; unmatched junction nucleotides: 11. CDR3 DNA sequence: TGCGCCAGCAAAAAAAAGGGACTAGCGGGATCTTACACCGGGGAGCTGTTTTTT. Protein sequence: CASKKKGLAGSYTGELFF.

The table lists this clone with a few counts. The chain is built from TRBV7-1 and TRBJ1-2, with no clear D. TRBV7-1 is annotated as an ORF whose role is uncertain. V lost 5 bases, J lost 4 bases, and 11 bases lay in between. The CDR3 spans 13 residues. The CDR3 sequence is CASSPDGIYGYTF. The DNA of the CDR3 is TGTGCCAGCAGCCCCGACGGAATCTATGGCTACACCTTC.

J is TRBJ1-2 and V is TRBV28, with D possibly TRBD1 on 5 matching bases. The germline V gene has CDR1 MDHEN and CDR2 SYDVKM. The V end was cut by 2 bases, the J end by 4 bases, with 8 bases between. This CDR3 has 13 residues. CDR3 nucleotides: TGTGCCAGCAGTTTAGACGGGACCTATGGCTACACCTTC. Its protein product is CASSLDGTYGYTF.